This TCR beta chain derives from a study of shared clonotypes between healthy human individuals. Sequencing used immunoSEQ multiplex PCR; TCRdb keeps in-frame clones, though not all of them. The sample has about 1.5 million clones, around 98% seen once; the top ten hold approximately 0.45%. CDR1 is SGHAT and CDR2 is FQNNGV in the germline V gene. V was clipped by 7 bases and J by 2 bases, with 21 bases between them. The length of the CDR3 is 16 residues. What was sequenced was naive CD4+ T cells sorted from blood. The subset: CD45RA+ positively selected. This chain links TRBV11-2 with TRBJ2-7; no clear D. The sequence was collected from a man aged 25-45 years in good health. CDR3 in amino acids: CASTPVVSAQPYEQYF. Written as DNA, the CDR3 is TGTGCCAGCACGCCCGTCGTGAGCGCTCAACCCTACGAGCAGTACTTC.